These 17 T cell receptor beta chains were all obtained from the same sample, sequenced in a study of blood T cell repertoires in COVID-19. Assay: immunoSEQ multiplex PCR; the TCRdb copy retains only in-frame clones and omits some. The repertoire holds some 75,000 clones, with 85% to 90% as singletons. Material for sequencing was peripheral blood. Receptors were obtained from a man aged 55 to 69 with acute or convalescent COVID-19.

This rearrangement joins TRBV28 to TRBJ2-7; TRBD1 matches at 7 bases. V lost 6 bases and J lost 0; bases outside the gene matches: 11. Germline V CDR1 and CDR2: MDHEN, SYDVKM. The CDR3 runs to 16 residues. The DNA of the CDR3 is TGTGCCAGCAGATCCCCCCCTGGGACAGACTCCTACGAGCAGTACTTC. As protein: CASRSPPGTDSYEQYF.

The chain has TRBV5-4 and TRBJ1-1; TRBD1 agrees at 7 bases. CDR3 size: 15 residues. The ends lost 4 bases at V and 0 bases at J; junction bases unmatched: 6. From germline, CDR1 is SGHNT and CDR2 YYREEE (reference sequence). The CDR3 reads CASSAKGALNTEAFF. CDR3 in DNA: TGTGCCAGCAGCGCCAAGGGGGCGCTGAACACTGAAGCTTTCTTT.

This chain joins TRBV2 and TRBJ1-5; weak D call: TRBD1 (6 bases). There are 14 residues in the CDR3. V lost 3 bases and J 7 bases, leaving 13 bases between the germline ends. The V gene's germline CDR1 is SNHLY and CDR2 FYNNEI. The CDR3 nucleotides read TGTGCCAGCAGTGACCAGGGGTTTGAGCAGCCCCAGCATTTT. Translating it yields CASSDQGFEQPQHF.

The chain employs TRBV13 and TRBJ2-4; D unclear. There are 14 residues in the CDR3. Germline V gene sequence: CDR1 PRHDT, CDR2 FYEKMQ (reference sequence). V lost 5 bases and J 1 base, leaving 9 bases between the germline ends. DNA for the CDR3: TGTGCCAGCAGCCCACTCATGGCCAAAAACATTCAGTACTTC. Translated, it gives CASSPLMAKNIQYF.

The V and J genes are TRBV5-5 and TRBJ2-7, with 10 bases matching TRBD2. Looked up from germline, CDR1 is SGHKS and CDR2 is YYEKEE (reference sequence). This CDR3 is built from 16 residues. Trimming at V came to 4 bases and at J to 3 bases, leaving 10 bases not matched to a gene. CDR3 loop: CASSSTLAGADYEQYF. The CDR3 region has the DNA TGTGCCAGCAGCAGCACCCTAGCGGGAGCCGACTACGAGCAGTACTTC. The complete variable domain, with remaining parts taken from reference TRBV5-5 and TRBJ2-7, reads DAGVTQSPTHLIKTRGQQVTLRCSPISGHKSVSWYQQVLGQGPQFIFQYYEKEERGRGNFPDRFSARQFPNYSSELNVNALLLGDSALYLCASSSTLAGADYEQYFGPGTRLTVT.

This chain links TRBV7-9 with TRBJ1-4, with D possibly being TRBD1 (6 bases). The germline gives CDR1 SEHNR, CDR2 FQNEAQ (reference sequence). With 2 bases removed from V and 6 bases from J, the gap between germline ends came to 13 bases. The CDR3 runs to 15 residues. The CDR3 DNA follows: TGTGCCAGCAGCTTAAGGTCGGGGGGCGATGAAAAACTGTTTTTT. Residues: CASSLRSGGDEKLFF.

The J gene is TRBJ2-1, the V gene TRBV5-1; a weak D match, TRBD2 (6 bases). Germline V CDR1 and CDR2: SGHRS, YFSETQ. CDR3 length equals 14 residues. The V gene lost 0 bases and the J gene lost 9 bases, with 13 bases spanning the gap. This CDR3 is CASSLVGGEIEQFF. CDR3 nucleotides: TGCGCCAGCAGCTTGGTGGGCGGGGAAATTGAGCAGTTCTTC.

The sample holds one count of this clone. The genes are TRBV12-3 or TRBV12-4 and TRBJ2-2; no clear D gene. The CDR3 sequence is 13 residues long. The V end was cut by 6 bases, the J end by 3 bases, with 8 bases between. This chain's CDR3 is CASSPYYTGELFF. The CDR3, as DNA: TGTGCCAGCAGCCCGTATTACACCGGGGAGCTGTTTTTT.

The chain combines TRBV14 with TRBJ2-7; 10 bases agree with TRBD1. V gave up 1 base and J gave up 2 bases; unmatched junction bases: 5. Germline CDR1 reads SGHDN; CDR2 reads FVKESK. The CDR3 length is 16 residues. For the CDR3, the DNA is TGTGCCAGCAGCCAAGTACGAGGACAGGGGGCCTACGAGCAGTACTTC. Amino acids: CASSQVRGQGAYEQYF.

The chain is built from TRBV19 and TRBJ2-5; 7 bases fit TRBD1. Germline V gives CDR1 LNHDA, CDR2 SQIVND (reference sequence). V lost 3 bases to trimming and J lost 0 bases; unmatched junction nucleotides: 7. CDR3 length equals 16 residues. The CDR3 protein is CASSMSPDRYQETQYF. CDR3 DNA: TGTGCCAGTAGTATGTCCCCGGACAGGTACCAAGAGACCCAGTACTTC.

This clone came up a few times. J is TRBJ2-3 and V is TRBV14; TRBD2 aligns across 8 bases. CDR3 length: 15 amino acids. The V and J ends lost 3 bases and 2 bases, in that order; junction bases with no gene match: 4. In germline, CDR1 is SGHDN, CDR2 FVKESK. The CDR3 bases are TGTGCCAGCAGCCAGCGAGCGGGGGACACAGATACGCAGTATTTT. It codes for CASSQRAGDTDTQYF.

The chain combines TRBV4-1 with TRBJ2-2; D not resolved. Trimming stripped 5 bases from V and 7 bases from J, with 8 bases between. The V gene's germline CDR1 is MGHRA and CDR2 YSYEKL. This CDR3 has 12 residues. The CDR3 DNA reads as TGCGCCAGCAGCGACCTAGGCGGGGAGCTGTTTTTT. It is translated as CASSDLGGELFF.

V gene TRBV19 combines with J gene TRBJ2-2; 8 bases are shared with TRBD2. The CDR3 totals 14 residues. The germline V gene has CDR1 LNHDA and CDR2 SQIVND (reference sequence). Trimming at V came to 10 bases and at J to 1 base, leaving 5 bases not matched to a gene. The CDR3 bases are TGTGCCACCCGGCTAGCGGGGAACACCGGGGAGCTGTTTTTT. Translated, it gives CATRLAGNTGELFF.

The chain employs TRBV27 and TRBJ2-2, with TRBD2 matching over 11 bases. Germline V gene data show CDR1 as MNHEY and CDR2 as SMNVEV (reference sequence). The J segment lost 6 bases and the V segment lost 11 bases, leaving 8 bases of the junction unmatched. There are 14 residues in the CDR3. CDR3 coding DNA: TGTGCCGCACGCATAGCGGGAGGGTCCGGGGAGCTGTTTTTT. Protein: CAARIAGGSGELFF.

The V and J genes are TRBV19 and TRBJ1-1, with TRBD1 matching over 7 bases. This CDR3 comprises 16 residues. The germline V gene encodes CDR1 LNHDA and CDR2 SQIVND (reference sequence). Unmatched junction bases numbered 12, after V lost 3 bases and J lost 5 bases. In DNA form, the CDR3 reads TGTGCCAGTAGTATGGTATTTGGAGGGGGCGAAACTGAAGCTTTCTTT. Amino acid sequence: CASSMVFGGGETEAFF.

This chain connects TRBV9 to TRBJ1-6; maybe TRBD1 (6 bases). Germline CDR1 SGDLS, CDR2 YYNGEE. The V gene lost 4 bases and the J gene lost 7 bases, with 21 bases spanning the gap. CDR3 length: 17 residues. The CDR3 nucleotides are TGTGCCAGCAGCTCCTCCAGGGGAGACAGCAGAAATTCACCCCTCCACTTT. It is translated as CASSSSRGDSRNSPLHF.

The J gene is TRBJ1-1, the V gene TRBV18; D remains unclear. This CDR3 has 12 residues. Germline CDR1 reads KGHSH; CDR2 reads LQKENI. V was cut by 2 bases and J by 5 bases, with 6 bases left in between. The CDR3 DNA sequence: TGTGCCAGCTCACCAGGGGAGACTGAAGCTTTCTTT. The encoded protein is CASSPGETEAFF.